The next 18 T cell receptor beta chains were all read from a single sample in a study of T cell responses to AZD1222 COVID-19 vaccine. Clones were read by immunoSEQ multiplex PCR, and TCRdb kept only the in-frame ones, dropping some. In the table there are some 150,000 clones, 85% to 95% of which are singletons. This material consisted of peripheral blood, taken on day 0 of AZD1222 vaccination. The receptors here all came from an adult in good health.

The chain uses TRBV27 and TRBJ1-5, with no clear D. This CDR3 is 16 amino acids long. V was pared by 2 bases and J by 0 bases, with 11 bases between. Looked up from germline, CDR1 is MNHEY and CDR2 is SMNVEV (reference sequence). CDR3 amino acids: CASSLKQEVSNQPQHF. The CDR3 nucleotides read TGTGCCAGCAGTTTAAAGCAAGAAGTTAGCAATCAGCCCCAGCATTTT.

This chain uses TRBV13 with TRBJ1-1; D is uncertain. The V end was cut by 5 bases, the J end by 3 bases, with 10 bases between. From germline, CDR1 is PRHDT and CDR2 FYEKMQ (reference sequence). The length of the CDR3 is 13 residues. CDR3 coding DNA: TGTGCCAGCAGCCCCTATGGGGACACTGAAGCTTTCTTT. Translating gives CASSPYGDTEAFF.

This chain connects TRBV24-1 to TRBJ2-3; D unresolved. CDR1 is KGHDR, CDR2 SFDVKD, per germline. This CDR3 is 15 amino acids long. V lost 4 bases and J lost 2, with 12 bases in between. The CDR3 here is CATSDLKDDTDTQYF. In DNA form, the CDR3 reads TGTGCCACCAGTGACTTAAAGGACGACACAGATACGCAGTATTTT.

CDR3 sequence (DNA): TGTGCCAGCAGACAACCGGGCCCCGGAAGGGAGACCCAGTACTTC. Protein sequence: CASRQPGPGRETQYF. The rearrangement uses TRBV7-9 and TRBJ2-5, with D unresolved. V lost 6 bases and J lost 5, with 19 bases in between. Germline values: CDR1 SEHNR, CDR2 FQNEAQ (reference sequence). The length of the CDR3 is 15 residues.

J is TRBJ1-4 and V is TRBV5-4; D is ambiguous. Germline V gene lookup returns CDR1 SGHNT and CDR2 YYREEE (reference sequence). This CDR3 is 14 amino acids long. Trimming took 0 bases from V and 0 from J, leaving 3 bases between them. CDR3 coding DNA: TGTGCCAGCAGCTTGGGTTCAACTAATGAAAAACTGTTTTTT. Protein product: CASSLGSTNEKLFF. Supplemented by reference TRBV5-4 and TRBJ1-4, the full variable domain reads ETGVTQSPTHLIKTRGQQVTLRCSSQSGHNTVSWYQQALGQGPQFIFQYYREEENGRGNFPPRFSGLQFPNYSSELNVNALELDDSALYLCASSLGSTNEKLFFGSGTQLSVL.

The rearrangement links TRBV30 to TRBJ1-2; D remains ambiguous. Germline V gene data show CDR1 as GTSNPN and CDR2 as SVGIG (reference sequence). With 0 bases removed from V and 4 bases from J, the gap between germline ends came to 9 bases. There are 13 residues in the CDR3. The CDR3 DNA is TGTGCCTGGAGTGTACACCAAGGCTATGGCTACACCTTC. Amino acid sequence: CAWSVHQGYGYTF. The full variable domain, in which reference TRBV30 and TRBJ1-2 provide the parts outside the CDR3, is SQTIHQWPATLVQPVGSPLSLECTVEGTSNPNLYWYRQAAGRGLQLLFYSVGIGQISSEVPQNLSASRPQDRQFILSSKKLLLSDSGFYLCAWSVHQGYGYTFGSGTRLTVV.

V gene TRBV10-3 combines with J gene TRBJ1-2; the D gene is possibly TRBD1 (6 bases). The CDR3 covers 13 residues. V lost 5 bases and J 1 base, leaving 8 bases between the germline ends. The V gene's germline CDR1 is ENHRY and CDR2 SYGVKD. CDR3 sequence reads: CAISQDSNYGYTF. CDR3 DNA sequence: TGTGCCATCAGTCAGGACAGTAACTATGGCTACACCTTC.

The chain employs TRBV10-3 and TRBJ1-3; unclear D gene. Germline V gene sequence: CDR1 ENHRY, CDR2 SYGVKD. This CDR3 has 14 residues. V dropped 8 bases and J dropped 0 bases, with 11 bases sitting between them. CDR3 bases: TGTGCCATCGGGGTGGCAGTCTCTGGAAACACCATATATTTT. Amino acid sequence: CAIGVAVSGNTIYF.

V is TRBV12-5 and J is TRBJ1-2; a possible D gene is TRBD1 (5 bases). The CDR3 covers 14 residues. Germline V gene data show CDR1 as LGHNT and CDR2 as FRNRAP. Trimming shortened V by 4 bases and J by 1 base, and 10 bases separated the two germline ends. The CDR3 spells CASGWAGLNYGYTF. CDR3 in DNA: TGTGCTAGTGGTTGGGCGGGGCTTAACTATGGCTACACCTTC.

This clone was detected once. The CDR3 nucleotides are TGTGCCTGGAGTGTACATCGGGCAGGCTCCCACACCTTC. Translating gives CAWSVHRAGSHTF. V usage is TRBV30 and J usage is TRBJ1-2; D is undetermined. This CDR3 has 13 residues. Germline values: CDR1 GTSNPN, CDR2 SVGIG (reference sequence). Deletions cut 0 bases from V and 12 bases from J, with 17 bases between.

The chain carries TRBV7-8 and TRBJ2-7; D is ambiguous. There are 12 residues in the CDR3. Trimming removed 5 bases at V and 6 bases at J, with 11 bases between. Germline CDR1 is SGHVS and CDR2 is FQNEAQ. The CDR3 region is CASSPGFAEQYF. DNA for the CDR3: TGTGCCAGCAGCCCAGGCTTTGCCGAGCAGTACTTC.

This chain connects TRBV9 to TRBJ1-4; D is unclear. The CDR3 sequence is 15 residues long. In germline, CDR1 is SGDLS, CDR2 YYNGEE. V gave up 0 bases and J gave up 5 bases, with 11 bases separating them. The CDR3 region is CASSVGTVRNEKLFF. CDR3 nucleotides: TGTGCCAGCAGCGTAGGGACTGTTCGAAATGAAAAACTGTTTTTT.

The chain's CDR3 is CASSLDGVGETQYF. Written as DNA, the CDR3 is TGTGCCAGCAGCCTGGATGGGGTGGGGGAGACCCAGTACTTC. The chain joins TRBV11-2 to TRBJ2-5; D is unclear. V was cut by 5 bases and J by 5 bases, with 15 bases left in between. The CDR3 is 14 amino acids. Germline CDR1 SGHAT, CDR2 FQNNGV.

CDR3 sequence (DNA): TGTGCCAGCAGCCGGGACCGCTCCTACAATGAGCAGTTCTTC. Translated, it gives CASSRDRSYNEQFF. The rearrangement uses TRBV5-6 and TRBJ2-1, with D perhaps TRBD1 or TRBD2 (5 bases each). Trimming shortened V by 4 bases and J by 0 bases, and 8 bases separated the two germline ends. CDR1 SGHDT and CDR2 YYEEEE come from the germline V gene. The CDR3 runs to 14 residues. The whole variable domain, remainder taken from reference TRBV5-6 and TRBJ2-1, is DAGVTQSPTHLIKTRGQQVTLRCSPKSGHDTVSWYQQALGQGPQFIFQYYEEEERQRGNFPDRFSGHQFPNYSSELNVNALLLGDSALYLCASSRDRSYNEQFFGPGTRLTVL.

V gene TRBV12-5 combines with J gene TRBJ1-5, with D hard to call. Germline-derived CDR1 and CDR2 are LGHNT and FRNRAP. V lost 5 bases and J lost 3, with 14 bases in between. This CDR3 is 15 amino acids long. The CDR3 here is CASGTRKGFNQPQHF. CDR3 sequence (DNA): TGTGCTAGTGGTACCAGAAAGGGCTTCAATCAGCCCCAGCATTTT.

The rearrangement links TRBV19 to TRBJ1-1, with D uncertain. The V end was cut by 3 bases, the J end by 3 bases, with 11 bases between. The germline V gene has CDR1 LNHDA and CDR2 SQIVND (reference sequence). CDR3 length: 14 amino acids. This chain's CDR3 is CASSIGSPHTEAFF. The DNA of the CDR3 is TGTGCCAGTAGTATTGGGTCCCCTCACACTGAAGCTTTCTTT.

The chain combines TRBV5-1 with TRBJ1-1; the D gene is possibly TRBD1 (5 bases). The CDR3 length is 13 residues. CDR1 is SGHRS, CDR2 YFSETQ, per germline. The V end lost 3 bases, the J end lost 6 bases, and 12 bases lay between the germline ends. CDR3 sequence: CASSSSGRAEAFF. The CDR3 DNA is TGCGCCAGCAGCTCCTCAGGGAGGGCTGAAGCTTTCTTT.

The rearrangement links TRBV19 to TRBJ1-2; 7 positions agree with TRBD1. This CDR3 is 15 amino acids long. Trimming took 3 bases from V and 4 from J; bases not matched to a gene: 8. Germline V gives CDR1 LNHDA, CDR2 SQIVND (reference sequence). CDR3 bases: TGTGCCAGTAGTATTGGGGGGGACAGCGCCTATGGCTACACCTTC. As protein: CASSIGGDSAYGYTF.